Given below is one T cell receptor beta chain in context. Its specificity is unknown. From germline, CDR1 is MNHEY and CDR2 SMNVEV (reference sequence). The CDR3 is 16 residues long. The junction had 6 bases not matched to a gene; V was cut back by 5 bases and J by 1 base. PCR primers comprised 60 Vbeta and 13 Jbeta primers. TCRdb's copy holds only in-frame clones and misses some; the assay was immunoSEQ multiplex PCR. The sample holds 150,000 or so clones, about 79% seen once. The data derive from a study of cytomegalovirus exposure and HLA in healthy donors. Broader study findings: In an earlier analysis, in approximately 630 donors, most V segments appeared productive either ~87% or ~30% of the time. Later analysis demonstrated an association between a missense DCLRE1C variant and TCR beta V- and J-gene trimming. Common viral pathogens seemed to be connected with several of the most significant clusters, according to a later analysis.

Sequenced: PBMCs. The sequence was obtained from a woman aged 50 to 60 in good health and CMV-seropositive. The V and J genes are TRBV27 and TRBJ2-1; TRBD2 matches at 9 bases. CDR3 protein: CASSRPLAGSYNEQFF. The CDR3 DNA follows: TGTGCCAGCAGTCGACCTCTAGCGGGATCCTACAATGAGCAGTTCTTC.